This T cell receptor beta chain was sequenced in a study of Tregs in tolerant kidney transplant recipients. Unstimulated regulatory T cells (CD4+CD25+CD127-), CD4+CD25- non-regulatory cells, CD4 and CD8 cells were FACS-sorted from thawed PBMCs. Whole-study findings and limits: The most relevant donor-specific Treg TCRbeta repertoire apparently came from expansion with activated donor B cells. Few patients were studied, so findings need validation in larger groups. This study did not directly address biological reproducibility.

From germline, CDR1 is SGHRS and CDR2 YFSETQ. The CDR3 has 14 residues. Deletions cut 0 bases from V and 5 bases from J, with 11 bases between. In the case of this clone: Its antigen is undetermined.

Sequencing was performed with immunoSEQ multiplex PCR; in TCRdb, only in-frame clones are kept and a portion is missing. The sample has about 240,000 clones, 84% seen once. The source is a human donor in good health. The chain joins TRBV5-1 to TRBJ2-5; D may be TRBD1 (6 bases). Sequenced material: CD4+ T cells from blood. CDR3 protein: CASSLGTGMETQYF. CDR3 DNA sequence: TGCGCCAGCAGCTTGGGTACAGGGATGGAGACCCAGTACTTC.